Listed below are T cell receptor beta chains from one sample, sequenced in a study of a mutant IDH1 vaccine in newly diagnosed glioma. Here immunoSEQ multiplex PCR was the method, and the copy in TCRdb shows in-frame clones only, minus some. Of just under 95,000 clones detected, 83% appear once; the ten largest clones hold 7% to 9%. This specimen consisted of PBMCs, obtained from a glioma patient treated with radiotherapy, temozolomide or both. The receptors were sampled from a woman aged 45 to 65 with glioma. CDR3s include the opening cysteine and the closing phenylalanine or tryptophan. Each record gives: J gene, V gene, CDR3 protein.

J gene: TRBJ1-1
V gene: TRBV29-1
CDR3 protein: CSVLRNTEAFF

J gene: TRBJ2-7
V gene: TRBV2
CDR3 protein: CASSEVEGPRKQYF

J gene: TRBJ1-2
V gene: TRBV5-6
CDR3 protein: CASGGQGETYGYTF

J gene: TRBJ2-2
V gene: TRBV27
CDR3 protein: CASSLLGPMGTGELFF

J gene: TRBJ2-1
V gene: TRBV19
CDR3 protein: CATSNRDRGSNEQFF

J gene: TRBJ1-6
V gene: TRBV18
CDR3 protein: CASSPEQGLGSPLHF

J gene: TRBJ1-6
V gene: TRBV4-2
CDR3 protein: CASSQEAANSPLHF

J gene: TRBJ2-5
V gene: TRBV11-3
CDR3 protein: CASSSKRGGETQYF

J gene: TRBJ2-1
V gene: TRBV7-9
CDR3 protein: CASSLKGYNEQFF

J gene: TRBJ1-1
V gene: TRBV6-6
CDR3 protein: CASSYKRAGDTEAFF

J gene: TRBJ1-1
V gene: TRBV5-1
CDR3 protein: CASSFDQGGRAFF

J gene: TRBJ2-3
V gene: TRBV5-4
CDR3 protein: CASSGGGTITDTQYF

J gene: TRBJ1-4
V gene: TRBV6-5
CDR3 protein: CATRGGEKLFF

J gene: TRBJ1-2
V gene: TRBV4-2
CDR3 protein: CASSQGEAGGFYGYTF

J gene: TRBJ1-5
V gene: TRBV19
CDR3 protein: CASSIRGRGSNQPQHF

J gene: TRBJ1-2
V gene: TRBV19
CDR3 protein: CASSILINYGYTF

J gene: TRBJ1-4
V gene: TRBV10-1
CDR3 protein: CASIRTDANEKLFF

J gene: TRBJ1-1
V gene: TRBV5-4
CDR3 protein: CASSVSWRNTEAFF

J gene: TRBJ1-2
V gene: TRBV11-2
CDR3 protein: CASSSNRFLGYTF

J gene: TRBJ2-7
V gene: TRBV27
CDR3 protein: CASSPDRGDEQYF

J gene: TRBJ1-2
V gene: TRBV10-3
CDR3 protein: CAISAGDLVYGYTF

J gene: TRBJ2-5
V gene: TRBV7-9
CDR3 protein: CASSSSGAETQYF

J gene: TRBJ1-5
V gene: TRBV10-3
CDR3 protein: CAISQQGLRQPQHF

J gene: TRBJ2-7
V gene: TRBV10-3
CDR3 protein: CAISFRDRGSYEQYF

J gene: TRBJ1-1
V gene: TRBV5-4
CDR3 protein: CASSFDYGSTEAFF

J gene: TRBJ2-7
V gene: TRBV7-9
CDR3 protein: CASSLGDYEQYF

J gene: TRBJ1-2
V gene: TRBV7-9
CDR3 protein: CASSFPLNYGYTF

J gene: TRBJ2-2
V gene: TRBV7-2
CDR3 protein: CASGVRKELFF

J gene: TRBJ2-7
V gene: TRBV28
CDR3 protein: CASSSPKPYEQYF

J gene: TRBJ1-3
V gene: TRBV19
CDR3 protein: CASSAEGDRGRGLPGNTIYF

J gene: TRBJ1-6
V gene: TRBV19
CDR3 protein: CASSIGDKLMNSPLHF

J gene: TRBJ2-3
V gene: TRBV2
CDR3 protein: CASSGGAASTDTQYF

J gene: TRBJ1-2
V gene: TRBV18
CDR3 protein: CASSPPGTGDGNYGYTF

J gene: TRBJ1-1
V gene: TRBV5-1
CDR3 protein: CASSLTGSVTEAFF

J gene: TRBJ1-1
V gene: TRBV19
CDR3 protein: CASRPVEGGKDEAFF

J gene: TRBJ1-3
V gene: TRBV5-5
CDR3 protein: CASSYSRAGTGNTIYF

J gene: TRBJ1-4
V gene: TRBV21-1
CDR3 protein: CASSKNAGRDNEKLFF

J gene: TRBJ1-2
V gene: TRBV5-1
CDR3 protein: CASSLALGRRAGYTF

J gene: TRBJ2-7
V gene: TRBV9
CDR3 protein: CASSVGPGENYEQYF

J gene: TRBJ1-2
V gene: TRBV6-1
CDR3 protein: CASSVSRDSYGYTF

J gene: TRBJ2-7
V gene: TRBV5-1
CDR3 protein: CASSSGILHEQYF

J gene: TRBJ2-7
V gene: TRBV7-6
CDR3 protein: CASSLGWGPYEQYF

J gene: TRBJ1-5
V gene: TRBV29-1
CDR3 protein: CSVGEDSNQPQHF

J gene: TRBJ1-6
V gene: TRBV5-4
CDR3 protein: CASSLPDYLGNSPLHF

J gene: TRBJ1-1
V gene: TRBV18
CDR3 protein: CASSPWGTDAEAFF

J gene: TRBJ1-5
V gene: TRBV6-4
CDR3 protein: CASIGGENQPQHF

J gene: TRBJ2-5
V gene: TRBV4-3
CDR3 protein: CASSQDGTGGAETQYF